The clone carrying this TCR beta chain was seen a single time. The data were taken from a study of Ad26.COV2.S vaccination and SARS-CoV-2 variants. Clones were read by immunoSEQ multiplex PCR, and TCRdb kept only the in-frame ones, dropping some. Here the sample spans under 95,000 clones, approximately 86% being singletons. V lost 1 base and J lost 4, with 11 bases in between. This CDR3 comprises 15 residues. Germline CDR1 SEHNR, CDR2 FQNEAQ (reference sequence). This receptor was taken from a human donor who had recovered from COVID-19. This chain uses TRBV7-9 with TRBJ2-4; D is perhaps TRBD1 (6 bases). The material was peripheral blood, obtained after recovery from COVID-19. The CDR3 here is CASSLGLTGKNIQYF. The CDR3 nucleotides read TGTGCCAGCAGCTTAGGGCTCACAGGGAAAAACATTCAGTACTTC.